The TCR beta chain under discussion was sequenced for a study of Graves' ophthalmopathy and Graves' hyperthyroidism. General study findings and limits: Ophthalmopathy versus stable hyperthyroidism: 13-signature model gave roughly 88% sensitivity, less than 83% specificity.

Each hyperthyroidism patient was newly diagnosed, with under 2 months' duration, and aged 18 to 65. Excluded: other autoimmune disease, uncontrolled infection, pregnancy or lactation. This clonotype was counted once. The antigen remains undetermined. A much larger clone lies one base from this, so it may be a read error. Amplified TCR beta CDR3 regions were obtained using RNA transcripts as template. After a first-round RT-PCR with HTBI primers, a second-round multiplex PCR was run. TCRdb fed the multiplex PCR reads into MiXCR, producing one record per CDR3 protein. The sample records 600,000 to 650,000 distinct CDR3 sequences, about 24% being singletons. The length of the CDR3 is 15 residues. The germline V gene encodes CDR1 MNHEY and CDR2 SVGEGT.

The TCR was taken from a woman aged 18-29 years with stable Graves' hyperthyroidism. Some clones in this sample may be carry-over from other donors' samples. The sequencing input was peripheral blood. This sequence joins TRBV6-2 or TRBV6-3 and TRBJ2-7; 8 bases align to TRBD1. The CDR3 region is CASRLFPGQVLPLLF. The CDR3 nucleotides are TGTGCCAGCAGGTTGTTTCCGGGACAGGTGTTGCCACTCCTCTTC.